This T cell receptor beta chain was found in a study of response to subunit inactivated influenza vaccine. TCRdb analysed the RT-PCR reads with MiXCR anew, one entry per CDR3 protein. The data show about 610,000 distinct CDR3 sequences, about 14% seen once. This CDR3 is 14 amino acids long. J lost 5 bases, V lost 7 bases, and 7 bases had no gene match. The germline gives CDR1 MDHEN, CDR2 SYDVKM. This clonotype was seen a few times. The chain couples TRBV28 to TRBJ1-3, with TRBD1 identical over 8 bases. The source of this sequence is a man in his fifties or sixties who received an inactivated influenza vaccine. Sequencing used PBMCs from blood, obtained 11 to 12 days after vaccination. The chain's CDR3 is CASNDGQGRNTIYF. The CDR3 nucleotides are TGTGCCAGCAATGACGGACAGGGCAGAAACACCATATATTTT.